Listed below are T cell receptor beta chains from one sample, sequenced in a study of radiation and T cells in renal cell carcinoma. TCRdb's copy holds only in-frame clones and misses some; the assay was immunoSEQ multiplex PCR. The sample has roughly 160,000 clones, 88% seen once. The sequencing used blood, collected from a patient whose treatment included radiotherapy and nephrectomy. These receptors were collected from a woman between 50 and 59 years old with renal cell carcinoma. Both conserved end residues are part of each CDR3.

j_call	cdr3_length	v_call	cdr3_aa
TRBJ1-6	17	TRBV19	CASSRTVGSARNSPLHF
TRBJ2-3	16	TRBV7-2	CASSPRTGEGTDTQYF
TRBJ1-2	15	TRBV19	CASSMMGTTNYGYTF
TRBJ2-7	13	TRBV5-6	CASSLDRWGEQYF
TRBJ1-3	18	TRBV13	CASSSPGLGAVSGNTIYF
TRBJ2-5	14	TRBV4-1	CASSLNRGRETQYF
TRBJ1-2	13	TRBV7-9	CASSTRANYGYTF
TRBJ2-7	15	TRBV4-1	CASSQGILWGYEQYF
TRBJ1-2	15	TRBV18	CASSPFDRPLGGYTF
TRBJ1-2	15	TRBV4-3	CASSQDSSLGSGYTF
TRBJ2-7	13	TRBV5-1	CASSLASGYEQYF
TRBJ1-2	12	TRBV2	CASSDEWEGYTF
TRBJ1-1	15	TRBV6-6	CASSSNDRGNTEAFF
TRBJ2-1	15	TRBV18	CASSPQAGGEDEQFF
TRBJ1-3	18	TRBV9	CASSVDLGGAGAGNTIYF
TRBJ1-5	16	TRBV18	CASSPQWTGGEQPQHF
TRBJ2-7	14	TRBV10-2	CASSPGTGRYEQYF
TRBJ2-7	14	TRBV5-1	CASSSRDGFYEQYF
TRBJ1-2	16	TRBV9	CASSPRGQGLDYGYTF
TRBJ2-1	15	TRBV2	CASTLGQGQSNEQFF
TRBJ1-2	13	TRBV19	CASSRTENYGYTF
TRBJ2-2	16	TRBV4-2	CASSLLDTRGTGELFF
TRBJ2-7	14	TRBV21-1	CASSTRDGTYEQYF
TRBJ1-1	15	TRBV30	CACAAGTGGLGEAFF
TRBJ2-2	15	TRBV5-1	CASSLGLGNTGELFF
TRBJ1-5	13	TRBV10-2	CASSQGNNQPQHF
TRBJ2-7	16	TRBV9	CASSPQAGALSGEQYF
TRBJ2-1	15	TRBV7-2	CASSLRTGGLNEQFF
TRBJ1-5	13	TRBV6-1	CASSEWGNQPQHF
TRBJ1-6	16	TRBV7-3	CASSLVGGQNNSPLHF
TRBJ2-3	15	TRBV6-5	CASSYPGTGADTQYF